This T cell receptor (beta chain) was identified in a study of breast tumors, draining lymph nodes, adjacent tissues. Regarding the study as a whole: Findings are consistent with lymph node origin and intratumoral expansion of most tumor T cells. Data only fit, rather than demonstrated, lymph node origin of most tumor T cells. Compared with basal-like, luminal-like tumors shared significantly more repertoire with nontumor tissue. Tumor TCR diversity was below lymph nodes but above nontumor tissue.

The lymph nodes were axillary draining lymph nodes from breast cancer patients. TCRdb recomputed calls from the multiplex PCR reads with MiXCR, one row per CDR3 protein. The sample comprises some 130,000 distinct CDR3 sequences, about 20% of which are singletons, and over 2% rests with the top ten. Germline CDR1 is KGHSH and CDR2 is LQKENI. Trimming took 1 base from V and 3 from J; bases not matched to a gene: 7. The CDR3 runs to 17 residues. This clonotype showed up just a few times. What it binds is not known. The sample taken for sequencing was axillary lymph node tissue. This receptor was taken from a female donor with breast cancer. Some clones in this sample may be carry-over from other donors' samples. J is TRBJ2-2 and V is TRBV18, with 8 bases fitting TRBD1. CDR3 DNA sequence: TGTGCCAGCTCACCACTTCAGGGGGCGCAGGACACCGGGGAGCTGTTTTTT. Translated, it gives CASSPLQGAQDTGELFF.